These 28 T cell receptor beta chains were sequenced from one sample in a study of Graves' ophthalmopathy and Graves' hyperthyroidism. RNA transcripts were the template, and TCR beta CDR3 regions were amplified from them. After a first-round RT-PCR with HTBI primers, a second-round multiplex PCR was run. TCRdb reprocessed the multiplex PCR reads via MiXCR and lists one record per CDR3 protein. The sample lists 350,000 to 450,000 distinct CDR3 sequences, 15% to 20% occurring once. Source material: peripheral blood. The receptors come from a woman aged 18-35 years with Graves' ophthalmopathy.

This clonotype was recorded many times. V is TRBV25-1 and J is TRBJ1-1; 9 nucleotides match TRBD1. Germline CDR1 MGHDK, CDR2 SYGVNS. The V and J ends lost 7 bases and 1 base, in that order; junction bases with no gene match: 22. The CDR3 sequence is 20 residues long. In DNA, the CDR3 is TGTGCCAGCATGGGGGAAGCCACGGACAGGGGTTATAGGACGAACACTGAAGCTTTCTTT. This sequence encodes CASMGEATDRGYRTNTEAFF.

With regard to this clonotype: The germline gene is not matched at one end of the junction; a read error may be the cause. CDR3 DNA: TGTGCCGGCAGTGGAGAGTCCGAGCAGTACTTC. This codes for CAGSGESEQYF. The rearrangement joins TRBV9 to TRBJ2-7; D is ambiguous. Germline assignment: CDR1 SGDLS and CDR2 YYNGEE. The CDR3 length is 11 residues.

The V and J genes are TRBV12-3 or TRBV12-4 and TRBJ1-2; TRBD1 agrees at 9 bases. CDR3 size: 15 residues. Unmatched junction bases numbered 7, after V lost 6 bases and J lost 2 bases. DNA of the CDR3: TGTGCCAGCAGGGACAGGGGTAGGGGAAACTATGGCTACACCTTC. Amino acid sequence: CASRDRGRGNYGYTF.

This clonotype was detected many times. This chain joins TRBV12-3 or TRBV12-4 and TRBJ2-4, with 9 bases that match TRBD2. The CDR3 has 15 residues. V shed 4 bases and J 1 base; nucleotides not matched to a gene: 2. CDR3: CASSSSGGAKNIQYF. The DNA of the CDR3 is TGTGCCAGCAGTTCGAGCGGGGGGGCCAAAAACATTCAGTACTTC.

This clonotype was counted between two and nine times. This chain connects TRBV7-2 to TRBJ2-5; D might be TRBD2 (5 bases). The V gene's germline CDR1 is SGHTA and CDR2 FQGNSA. The CDR3 sequence is 15 residues long. Trimming left V 8 bases short and J 3 bases short, with 19 bases between. CDR3 bases: TGTGCCAGCGGGGTTTACGGCGGGTCCGAAGAGACCCAGTACTTC. Residues: CASGVYGGSEETQYF.

The chain combines TRBV4-2 with TRBJ2-5, with TRBD2 matching over 10 bases. The CDR3 is 17 residues long. Germline CDR1 is LGHNA and CDR2 is YNFKEQ. J lost 5 bases, V lost 0 bases, and 9 bases had no gene match. DNA of the CDR3: TGTGCCAGCAGCCAAGAAGGGGGTCTAGCGGGGGTGGAGACCCAGTACTTC. Amino acids: CASSQEGGLAGVETQYF.

This clonotype was observed many times. This chain links TRBV28 with TRBJ2-5; D uncertain. V gave up 5 bases and J gave up 0 bases, with 7 bases separating them. This CDR3 contains 13 residues. The germline CDR1 and CDR2 sequences are MDHEN and SYDVKM. DNA for the CDR3: TGTGCCAGCAGTAACAAGTACCAAGAGACCCAGTACTTC. Translation gives CASSNKYQETQYF.

This clonotype was counted at least ten times. The chain combines TRBV15 with TRBJ2-2, with 7 positions matching TRBD2. The junction had 3 bases not matched to a gene; V was cut back by 1 base and J by 4 bases. The CDR3 has 15 amino acids. Germline CDR1 is LNHNV and CDR2 is YYDKDF (reference sequence). The DNA of the CDR3 is TGTGCCACCAGCAGAGCCAGGGAGGGCACCGGGGAGCTGTTTTTT. Amino acids: CATSRAREGTGELFF.

This clonotype was counted many times. This chain joins TRBV6-5 and TRBJ1-5; unclear D gene. The CDR3 is 15 residues long. Trimming cost V 7 bases and J 0 bases, with 13 bases left between them. In germline, CDR1 is MNHEY, CDR2 SVGAGI. The CDR3 DNA reads as TGTGCCAGCACTTTGGGAGCGTATAGCAATCAGCCCCAGCATTTT. As protein: CASTLGAYSNQPQHF.

In this sample, this clonotype turned up many times. The chain joins TRBV12-3 or TRBV12-4 to TRBJ2-7; D unclear. The V end lost 4 bases, the J end lost 7 bases, and 17 bases lay between the germline ends. CDR3 length: 14 amino acids. CDR3 nucleotide sequence: TGTGCCAGCAGTTCATTACCACTCCGTTCAGAGCAGTACTTC. Encoded protein: CASSSLPLRSEQYF.

This clonotype was observed at least ten times. The chain uses TRBV20-1 and TRBJ2-5; no clear D gene. CDR3 length: 15 amino acids. Looked up from germline, CDR1 is DFQATT and CDR2 is SNEGSKA (reference sequence). V lost 2 bases and J 5 bases, leaving 18 bases between the germline ends. The CDR3 loop is CSARHSSVGGETQYF. DNA for the CDR3: TGCAGTGCTAGACACAGTAGTGTGGGTGGCGAGACCCAGTACTTC.

This clonotype was recorded at least ten times. The rearrangement links TRBV15 to TRBJ2-7; D is ambiguous. The V gene lost 3 bases and the J gene lost 3 bases, with 9 bases spanning the gap. Germline V gives CDR1 LNHNV, CDR2 YYDKDF (reference sequence). This CDR3 has 13 amino acids. The CDR3, as DNA: TGTGCCACCAGCAGTCCGCCACGCTACGAGCAGTACTTC. Protein sequence: CATSSPPRYEQYF.

This clonotype was seen many times. The chain recombines TRBV12-3 or TRBV12-4 with TRBJ1-2; the match to TRBD1 covers 9 bases. This CDR3 comprises 15 residues. J lost 7 bases, V lost 4 bases, and 10 bases had no gene match. The CDR3 spells CASSSSQQGAGGYTF. DNA of the CDR3: TGTGCCAGCAGTTCATCCCAACAGGGGGCAGGTGGCTACACCTTC.

There are a few counts of this clonotype. This chain connects TRBV2 to TRBJ2-7; 7 bases are a match to TRBD2. With V trimmed by 8 bases and J by 2 bases, 12 bases remained unmatched. Germline V CDR1 and CDR2: SNHLY, FYNNEI. The CDR3 spans 15 residues. In DNA, the CDR3 is TGTGCCAGCGGCCTCTCGGGAGGCCAAGCCTACGAGCAGTACTTC. Translation: CASGLSGGQAYEQYF. The whole variable domain, remainder taken from reference TRBV2 and TRBJ2-7, is EPEVTQTPSHQVTQMGQEVILRCVPISNHLYFYWYRQILGQKVEFLVSFYNNEISEKSEIFDDQFSVERPDGSNFTLKIRSTKLEDSAMYFCASGLSGGQAYEQYFGPGTRLTVT.

This clonotype was observed many times. The rearrangement joins TRBV6-5 to TRBJ1-1; D is possibly TRBD1 (6 bases). V lost 0 bases and J 11 bases, leaving 16 bases between the germline ends. The CDR3 length is 14 residues. The germline V gene encodes CDR1 MNHEY and CDR2 SVGAGI. CDR3 bases: TGTGCCAGCAGTTACTCGACGGGGGGCGCGGAGGCTTTCTTT. Residues: CASSYSTGGAEAFF.

This clonotype was seen at least ten times. The rearrangement joins TRBV28 to TRBJ2-7; 8 positions match TRBD1. From germline, CDR1 is MDHEN and CDR2 SYDVKM. This CDR3 spans 16 amino acids. Trimming at V came to 3 bases and at J to 6 bases, leaving 13 bases not matched to a gene. Written as DNA, the CDR3 is TGTGCCAGCAGTTTTGTACGCGGACAGGGTGGTACCGAGCAGTACTTC. The encoded protein is CASSFVRGQGGTEQYF.

This clonotype was detected ten times or more. The chain links TRBV19 to TRBJ1-5; possible D gene TRBD1, 5 bases. Germline CDR1 reads LNHDA; CDR2 reads SQIVND (reference sequence). This CDR3 contains 15 residues. V lost 8 bases and J 4 bases, leaving 18 bases between the germline ends. The CDR3 nucleotides read TGTGCCAGTTGTACCGGGACCTTACTAAATCAGCCCCAGCATTTT. This sequence encodes CASCTGTLLNQPQHF.

This clonotype was counted at least ten times. The chain combines TRBV13 with TRBJ1-5, with unresolved D. This CDR3 spans 12 amino acids. The V end was cut by 6 bases, the J end by 6 bases, with 9 bases between. From germline, CDR1 is PRHDT and CDR2 FYEKMQ (reference sequence). In DNA, the CDR3 is TGTGCCAGCAGTTCCCTGGGTCAGCCCCAGCATTTT. It translates to CASSSLGQPQHF.

This clonotype showed up many times. The V gene is TRBV10-3, the J gene TRBJ2-7, with 10 bases aligning to TRBD1. V shed 6 bases and J 7 bases; nucleotides not matched to a gene: 12. This CDR3 comprises 15 residues. Germline V gene lookup returns CDR1 ENHRY and CDR2 SYGVKD. CDR3 bases: TGTGCCATCAGCACACCCGACAGGGGGCGGAATGAGCAGTACTTC. Amino acid sequence: CAISTPDRGRNEQYF.

This chain links TRBV12-3 or TRBV12-4 with TRBJ1-1; 7 bases fit TRBD1. V trimming: 1 base; J trimming: 8 bases; junction bases outside the gene matches: 4. This CDR3 has 13 residues. CDR3 in amino acids: CASSLGTGLEAFF. CDR3 DNA sequence: TGTGCCAGCAGTTTAGGGACAGGTCTAGAAGCTTTCTTT.

This clonotype came up many times. An end of the junction differs from the germline gene, which may be a read error. This chain joins TRBV7-7 and TRBJ2-2; the D is unclear. Germline values: CDR1 SSHAT, CDR2 FNYEAQ (reference sequence). The CDR3 runs to 16 residues. CDR3 residues: CASSLLDTYPTGELFF. The CDR3 nucleotides are TGTGCTAGCAGCTTACTCGACACATACCCCACCGGGGAGCTGTTTTTT.

This clonotype was detected ten times or more. DNA of the CDR3: TGTGCCAGTGAGATGGGGGGCGCGAGGACTGAAGCTTTCTTT. Encoded protein: CASEMGGARTEAFF. The chain combines TRBV12-3 or TRBV12-4 with TRBJ1-1; D perhaps matches TRBD1 (6 bases). The length of the CDR3 is 14 residues. V was trimmed by 9 bases and J by 5 bases, leaving 19 bases between them.

V usage is TRBV6-5 and J usage is TRBJ2-5; 9 nucleotides align to TRBD2. V was clipped by 4 bases and J by 5 bases; unmatched bases: 11. This CDR3 comprises 16 residues. Germline V lookup: CDR1 MNHEY, CDR2 SVGAGI. CDR3 loop: CASSWAASGKGETQYF. CDR3 DNA sequence: TGTGCCAGCAGTTGGGCGGCTAGCGGGAAGGGGGAGACCCAGTACTTC.

This clonotype was seen repeatedly, ten times or more. The rearrangement joins TRBV7-8 to TRBJ2-1, with a weak D call TRBD2 (5 bases). The germline V gene encodes CDR1 SGHVS and CDR2 FQNEAQ. The CDR3 consists of 15 residues. V was cut by 4 bases and J by 6 bases, with 16 bases left in between. The CDR3 region has the DNA TGTGCCAGCAGCTCCCGTTATGGGAGTGGCAATGAGCAGTTCTTC. Its translation is CASSSRYGSGNEQFF.

This clonotype has ten or more counts. V and J are TRBV20-1 and TRBJ1-2; 7 nucleotides align to TRBD1. CDR1 and CDR2 (germline): DFQATT, SNEGSKA (reference sequence). The J segment lost 8 bases and the V segment lost 5 bases, leaving 11 bases of the junction unmatched. This CDR3 comprises 13 residues. Written as DNA, the CDR3 is TGCAGTGCTCACTTTGTGGCAGGGGGAGGCTACACCTTC. Translating gives CSAHFVAGGGYTF.

Concerning this clonotype itself: A read error may explain this, as a much larger clone is one base away. The chain employs TRBV7-9 and TRBJ1-2; TRBD1 might be the D (5 bases). Per germline, CDR1 SEHNR and CDR2 FQNEAQ (reference sequence). CDR3 size: 12 residues. The CDR3 nucleotides read TGTACCAGCAGCGGACCGACAGCCGGCTACACCTTC. It is translated as CTSSGPTAGYTF.

The table lists this clonotype with many counts. The chain uses TRBV10-3 and TRBJ2-5, with 11 bases identical to TRBD2. The CDR3 has 15 amino acids. The junction had 1 base not matched to a gene; V was cut back by 4 bases and J by 0 bases. Germline assignment: CDR1 ENHRY and CDR2 SYGVKD. This CDR3 is CAISGTSGHQETQYF. DNA of the CDR3: TGTGCCATCAGTGGGACTAGCGGGCACCAAGAGACCCAGTACTTC.

This clonotype has a count of ten or more. The genes are TRBV15 and TRBJ1-1; D ambiguous. Germline V gene lookup returns CDR1 LNHNV and CDR2 YYDKDF (reference sequence). The CDR3 is 14 amino acids. Trimming left V 3 bases short and J 2 bases short, with 10 bases between. CDR3 loop: CATSSFRANTEAFF. As DNA, the CDR3 is TGTGCCACCAGCAGCTTTAGAGCAAACACTGAAGCTTTCTTT.